One and the same sample provided the 32 T cell receptor beta chains below, sequenced in a study of T cell responses to AZD1222 COVID-19 vaccine. Assay used: immunoSEQ multiplex PCR; TCRdb lists only in-frame clones, some missing. The sample holds more than 100,000 clones; approximately 90% are singletons and the top ten take approximately 3.3%. Sample: peripheral blood, taken on day 0 of AZD1222 vaccination. Receptor source: an adult in good health.

The rearrangement joins TRBV7-6 to TRBJ2-7, with 9 bases fitting TRBD2. The germline gives CDR1 SGHVS, CDR2 FNYEAQ. V lost 1 base to trimming and J lost 2 bases; unmatched junction nucleotides: 6. CDR3 length: 16 amino acids. In DNA form, the CDR3 reads TGTGCCAGCAGCTTAGGGGTAGCGGGAGCGGCCTACGAGCAGTACTTC. Protein: CASSLGVAGAAYEQYF. The complete variable domain, with remaining parts taken from reference TRBV7-6 and TRBJ2-7, reads GAGVSQSPRYKVTKRGQDVALRCDPISGHVSLYWYRQALGQGPEFLTYFNYEAQQDKSGLPNDRFSAERPEGSISTLTIQRTEQRDSAMYRCASSLGVAGAAYEQYFGPGTRLTVT.

In this sample, this clone turned up once. This chain connects TRBV5-6 to TRBJ2-1; possibly TRBD2 for D (5 bases). Germline V CDR1 and CDR2: SGHDT, YYEEEE. The CDR3 sequence is 13 residues long. Between the trimmed V and J ends, which lost 2 bases and 8 bases, there was a span of 11 bases. The CDR3 here is CASSLRGIYEQFF. Written as DNA, the CDR3 is TGTGCCAGCAGCTTAAGAGGGATCTATGAGCAGTTCTTC.

The genes are TRBV7-3 and TRBJ2-5; D uncertain. This CDR3 comprises 14 residues. V lost 2 bases to trimming and J lost 0 bases, with 7 bases between them. CDR1 and CDR2 from the germline V gene are SGHTA and FQGTGA. This CDR3 reads CASSLAGNQETQYF. The CDR3 nucleotides are TGTGCCAGCAGCTTAGCTGGAAACCAAGAGACCCAGTACTTC.

The chain combines TRBV7-2 with TRBJ1-2; no clear D. The CDR3 has 15 residues. The V gene's germline CDR1 is SGHTA and CDR2 FQGNSA. Trimming removed 0 bases at V and 3 bases at J, with 11 bases between. The CDR3 here is CASSLAFGQYYGYTF. DNA for the CDR3: TGTGCCAGCAGCTTAGCGTTCGGGCAGTACTATGGCTACACCTTC.

This clone was observed a single time. The genes are TRBV7-2 and TRBJ2-1, with TRBD2 identical over 9 bases. CDR3 length: 12 amino acids. Germline V gives CDR1 SGHTA, CDR2 FQGNSA. CDR3 loop: CAAGGSYNEQFF. The CDR3 DNA reads as TGTGCAGCGGGAGGTTCCTACAATGAGCAGTTCTTC.

This chain connects TRBV9 to TRBJ2-3, with 8 bases fitting TRBD2. Germline V gene lookup returns CDR1 SGDLS and CDR2 YYNGEE. Unmatched junction bases numbered 5, after V lost 3 bases and J lost 2 bases. The CDR3 is 15 residues long. CDR3 bases: TGTGCCAGCAGCGACAGCGGGAGAGACACAGATACGCAGTATTTT. Protein product: CASSDSGRDTDTQYF.

The CDR3, as DNA: TGTGCCAGCAGATCTGAGCCAGGCCTTAACTATGGCTACACCTTC. Its protein is CASRSEPGLNYGYTF. The chain carries TRBV7-2 and TRBJ1-2; D ambiguous. CDR1 SGHTA and CDR2 FQGNSA come from the germline V gene. V was pared by 6 bases and J by 1 base, with 15 bases between. This CDR3 has 15 residues.

This chain links TRBV24-1 with TRBJ2-1, with 14 bases lining up with TRBD2. The CDR3 has 16 amino acids. Unmatched junction bases numbered 3, after V lost 3 bases and J lost 6 bases. Germline V CDR1 and CDR2: KGHDR, SFDVKD. CDR3 region: CATSDPGTSGSNEQFF. The CDR3 DNA follows: TGTGCCACCAGTGATCCCGGGACTAGCGGGAGCAATGAGCAGTTCTTC.

This clone was found a few times. The chain couples TRBV27 to TRBJ2-1; D may be TRBD1 (5 bases). V was shortened by 7 bases and J by 2 bases, with 18 bases between the two germline ends. The CDR3 has 16 residues. Germline loops: CDR1 MNHEY, CDR2 SMNVEV (reference sequence). Written as DNA, the CDR3 is TGTGCCAGCACCCTTGAATTTAGGGGAACCTACAATGAGCAGTTCTTC. Translation gives CASTLEFRGTYNEQFF.

This chain uses TRBV5-1 with TRBJ2-5, with unresolved D. Germline values: CDR1 SGHRS, CDR2 YFSETQ. The CDR3 is 14 residues long. V lost 4 bases, J lost 0 bases, and 10 bases lay in between. The CDR3 region is CASSPRPYQETQYF. CDR3 nucleotide sequence: TGCGCCAGCAGCCCCAGGCCCTACCAAGAGACCCAGTACTTC. The full variable domain, with the rest looked up from reference TRBV5-1 and TRBJ2-5, is KAGVTQTPRYLIKTRGQQVTLSCSPISGHRSVSWYQQTPGQGLQFLFEYFSETQRNKGNFPGRFSGRQFSNSRSEMNVSTLELGDSALYLCASSPRPYQETQYFGPGTRLLVL.

V is TRBV5-5 and J is TRBJ1-4; D remains ambiguous. The CDR3 is 14 amino acids. The germline V gene has CDR1 SGHKS and CDR2 YYEKEE (reference sequence). V was shortened by 2 bases and J by 8 bases, with 13 bases between the two germline ends. In DNA form, the CDR3 reads TGTGCCAGCAGCTTTCCGGTCGATGGGGAAAAACTGTTTTTT. This encodes CASSFPVDGEKLFF.

The chain uses TRBV11-2 and TRBJ1-2; tentative D call: TRBD1 (5 bases). Germline V lookup: CDR1 SGHAT, CDR2 FQNNGV. V was clipped by 5 bases and J by 4 bases, with 17 bases between them. The CDR3 sequence is 15 residues long. The CDR3 sequence is CASSRAGLLSYGYTF. The CDR3, as DNA: TGTGCCAGCAGCCGCGCGGGGCTCCTATCCTATGGCTACACCTTC.

The chain joins TRBV6-5 to TRBJ1-5; no firm D call. The length of the CDR3 is 14 residues. Germline V gene sequence: CDR1 MNHEY, CDR2 SVGAGI. The germline V and J ends were trimmed by 6 bases and 4 bases, with 13 bases remaining between them. CDR3 in amino acids: CASRSIIGNQPQHF. Here the CDR3 DNA reads TGTGCCAGCAGATCAATTATCGGGAATCAGCCCCAGCATTTT.

The rearrangement joins TRBV19 to TRBJ1-2; D is ambiguous. CDR1 is LNHDA and CDR2 is SQIVND in the germline V gene (reference sequence). CDR3 length: 11 residues. The germline V and J ends were trimmed by 3 bases and 5 bases, with 4 bases remaining between them. The CDR3 region has the DNA TGTGCCAGTAGTATGGGATATGGCTACACCTTC. It translates to CASSMGYGYTF.

V usage is TRBV4-2 and J usage is TRBJ2-1; tentatively, D is TRBD2 (5 bases). CDR1 LGHNA and CDR2 YNFKEQ come from the germline V gene. The CDR3 is 13 residues long. Trimming removed 5 bases at V and 12 bases at J, with 17 bases between. CDR3 in amino acids: CASSYRGEMGQFF. DNA of the CDR3: TGTGCCAGCAGCTACCGTGGGGAGATGGGGCAGTTCTTC.

The V gene is TRBV9, the J gene TRBJ1-1; 8 bases are a match to TRBD1. CDR1 and CDR2 (germline): SGDLS, YYNGEE. This CDR3 contains 13 residues. V dropped 4 bases and J dropped 4; count of bases not matched to a gene: 3. Here the CDR3 reads CASSTGQGTEAFF. The CDR3 coding sequence is TGTGCCAGCAGCACCGGACAGGGCACTGAAGCTTTCTTT.

J is TRBJ2-2 and V is TRBV7-2; 8 bases are shared with TRBD2. The length of the CDR3 is 16 residues. Losses at the gene ends were 5 bases for V and 9 bases for J; bases not matched to a gene: 14. In germline, CDR1 is SGHTA, CDR2 FQGNSA. The CDR3 sequence: CASSRIPTAGDRELFF. The CDR3 nucleotides are TGTGCCAGCAGCCGGATCCCGACAGCGGGGGACAGGGAGCTGTTTTTT.

V and J are TRBV6-5 and TRBJ1-1; the match to TRBD1 covers 8 bases. Germline V gene data show CDR1 as MNHEY and CDR2 as SVGAGI. The CDR3 extends over 14 amino acids. The J segment lost 0 bases and the V segment lost 7 bases, leaving 4 bases of the junction unmatched. CDR3 in amino acids: CASTPTGVNTEAFF. CDR3 bases: TGTGCCAGCACACCGACAGGGGTGAACACTGAAGCTTTCTTT.

V and J are TRBV4-1 and TRBJ1-1, with a possible D match to TRBD1 (6 bases). The CDR3 extends over 13 amino acids. The germline V and J ends were trimmed by 4 bases and 6 bases, with 12 bases remaining between them. The germline V gene encodes CDR1 MGHRA and CDR2 YSYEKL. As DNA, the CDR3 is TGCGCCAGCAGCCTACAGGGAAACCCTGAAGCTTTCTTT. This encodes CASSLQGNPEAFF.

The V call is TRBV19, the J call TRBJ2-7, with 9 bases that match TRBD2. CDR3 size: 14 residues. The germline V gene encodes CDR1 LNHDA and CDR2 SQIVND (reference sequence). V lost 3 bases and J lost 5; bases outside the gene matches: 5. The CDR3 bases are TGTGCCAGTAGTATCAGAGGCGGGGGGGACGAGCAGTACTTC. This translates into CASSIRGGGDEQYF.

The genes are TRBV2 and TRBJ2-3, with D possibly matching TRBD2 (7 bases). Between the trimmed V and J ends, which lost 3 bases and 7 bases, there was a span of 20 bases. Germline-derived CDR1 and CDR2 are SNHLY and FYNNEI. There are 16 residues in the CDR3. CDR3 in DNA: TGTGCCAGCAGTGAGACGATCACCCGGGGGGCGCATACGCAGTATTTT. This sequence encodes CASSETITRGAHTQYF.

The rearrangement joins TRBV15 to TRBJ2-3; 14 bases fit TRBD2. The V gene end was trimmed by 8 bases and the J gene end by 3 bases; junction bases not matched to a gene: 10. This CDR3 spans 17 amino acids. Germline CDR1 and CDR2: LNHNV and YYDKDF (reference sequence). CDR3 in amino acids: CATSTSGGARETDTQYF. CDR3 nucleotides: TGTGCCACCTCGACTAGCGGGGGGGCCAGGGAGACAGATACGCAGTATTTT. Full variable domain (missing parts from reference TRBV15 and TRBJ2-3): DAMVIQNPRYQVTQFGKPVTLSCSQTLNHNVMYWYQQKSSQAPKLLFHYYDKDFNNEADTPDNFQSRRPNTSFCFLDIRSPGLGDTAMYLCATSTSGGARETDTQYFGPGTRLTVL.

This clone was found a few times. The V call is TRBV28, the J call TRBJ1-1; 7 nucleotides line up with TRBD1. The V gene's germline CDR1 is MDHEN and CDR2 SYDVKM. The CDR3 loop spans 12 amino acids. The junction had 6 bases not matched to a gene; V was cut back by 3 bases and J by 11 bases. The CDR3 DNA reads as TGTGCCAGCAGTTTTCCCAGGGGGAGTGCTTTCTTT. This gives the protein CASSFPRGSAFF. The entire variable domain, with the rest obtained from reference TRBV28 and TRBJ1-1, is as follows: DVKVTQSSRYLVKRTGEKVFLECVQDMDHENMFWYRQDPGLGLRLIYFSYDVKMKEKGDIPEGYSVSREKKERFSLILESASTNQTSMYLCASSFPRGSAFFGQGTRLTVV.

V usage is TRBV28 and J usage is TRBJ2-2, with D tentatively TRBD2 (5 bases). CDR3 length equals 16 residues. V dropped 6 bases and J dropped 0 bases, with 14 bases sitting between them. Germline CDR1 and CDR2: MDHEN and SYDVKM. CDR3 coding DNA: TGTGCCAGCAGCTTTAGCGCCTCCGCGAACACCGGGGAGCTGTTTTTT. The encoded protein is CASSFSASANTGELFF.

The chain employs TRBV5-5 and TRBJ2-7; D gene unclear. This CDR3 region has 13 residues. With 4 bases removed from V and 0 bases from J, the gap between germline ends came to 8 bases. Germline V gene sequence: CDR1 SGHKS, CDR2 YYEKEE (reference sequence). The CDR3 protein is CASSGKSSYEQYF. The CDR3 DNA is TGTGCCAGCAGCGGAAAGAGCTCCTACGAGCAGTACTTC.

The V call is TRBV27, the J call TRBJ1-2; no clear D. V shed 0 bases and J shed 1 base, with 12 bases lying between them. From germline, CDR1 is MNHEY and CDR2 SMNVEV (reference sequence). This CDR3 is built from 16 residues. The CDR3 coding sequence is TGTGCCAGCAGTTTATCGGGTGGCAGCCTTAACTATGGCTACACCTTC. Protein sequence: CASSLSGGSLNYGYTF.

The rearrangement uses TRBV14 and TRBJ1-1; D possibly corresponds to TRBD1 (5 bases). Germline CDR1 SGHDN, CDR2 FVKESK. The CDR3 is 16 residues long. Trimming shortened V by 1 base and J by 1 base, and 13 bases separated the two germline ends. In DNA, the CDR3 is TGTGCCAGCAGCCAAGCAGGGCGAGATTCGAACACTGAAGCTTTCTTT. Translating gives CASSQAGRDSNTEAFF.

This sequence joins TRBV7-6 and TRBJ2-2; D is perhaps TRBD2 (5 bases). The CDR3 totals 19 residues. Germline V gene data show CDR1 as SGHVS and CDR2 as FNYEAQ. V lost 0 bases to trimming and J lost 0 bases, with 17 bases between them. Here the CDR3 reads CASSLAPTWTGTNTGELFF. CDR3 DNA: TGTGCCAGCAGCTTAGCCCCGACGTGGACCGGGACGAACACCGGGGAGCTGTTTTTT. Full variable domain (rest looked up from reference TRBV7-6 and TRBJ2-2): GAGVSQSPRYKVTKRGQDVALRCDPISGHVSLYWYRQALGQGPEFLTYFNYEAQQDKSGLPNDRFSAERPEGSISTLTIQRTEQRDSAMYRCASSLAPTWTGTNTGELFFGEGSRLTVL.

The chain links TRBV2 to TRBJ1-2; D is possibly TRBD1 (6 bases). This CDR3 comprises 13 residues. The V gene's germline CDR1 is SNHLY and CDR2 FYNNEI. Between the trimmed V and J ends, which lost 6 bases and 3 bases, there was a span of 11 bases. The CDR3 DNA follows: TGTGCCAGCAGGATGGACAGAGACTATGGCTACACCTTC. Encoded protein: CASRMDRDYGYTF.

The chain is built from TRBV7-9 and TRBJ2-1, with a weak D call TRBD2 (5 bases). The CDR3 extends over 16 amino acids. The germline V gene encodes CDR1 SEHNR and CDR2 FQNEAQ (reference sequence). Trimming shortened V by 3 bases and J by 2 bases, and 14 bases separated the two germline ends. This chain's CDR3 is CASSLTPGKPYNEQFF. The CDR3 nucleotides read TGTGCCAGCAGCTTGACTCCGGGAAAACCCTACAATGAGCAGTTCTTC.

The chain links TRBV7-3 to TRBJ2-7; D uncertain. Germline CDR1 SGHTA, CDR2 FQGTGA. CDR3 length equals 13 residues. The V gene lost 2 bases and the J gene lost 3 bases, with 8 bases spanning the gap. CDR3 sequence reads: CASSLSAGYEQYF. Written as DNA, the CDR3 is TGTGCCAGCAGCTTATCTGCAGGCTACGAGCAGTACTTC. The complete variable domain, with remaining parts taken from reference TRBV7-3 and TRBJ2-7, reads GAGVSQTPSNKVTEKGKYVELRCDPISGHTALYWYRQSLGQGPEFLIYFQGTGAADDSGLPNDRFFAVRPEGSVSTLKIQRTERGDSAVYLCASSLSAGYEQYFGPGTRLTVT.

This clone was seen once. V gene TRBV19 combines with J gene TRBJ2-1; D may correspond to TRBD1 or TRBD2 (5 bases each). V was trimmed by 7 bases and J by 1 base, leaving 17 bases between them. CDR3 length equals 16 residues. The germline gives CDR1 LNHDA, CDR2 SQIVND (reference sequence). The chain's CDR3 is CASKGGSGASYNEQFF. CDR3 nucleotide sequence: TGTGCCAGTAAAGGTGGCTCCGGGGCATCCTACAATGAGCAGTTCTTC.